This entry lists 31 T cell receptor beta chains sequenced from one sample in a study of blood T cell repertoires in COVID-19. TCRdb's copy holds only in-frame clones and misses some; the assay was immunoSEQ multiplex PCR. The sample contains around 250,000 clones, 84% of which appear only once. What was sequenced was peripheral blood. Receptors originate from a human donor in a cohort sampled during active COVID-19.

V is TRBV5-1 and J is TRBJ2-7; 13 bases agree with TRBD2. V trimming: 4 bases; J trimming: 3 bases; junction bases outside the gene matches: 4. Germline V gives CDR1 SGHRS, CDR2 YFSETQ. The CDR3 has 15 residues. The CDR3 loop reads CASSGGLAGIYEQYF. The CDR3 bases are TGCGCCAGCAGCGGGGGACTAGCGGGAATCTACGAGCAGTACTTC.

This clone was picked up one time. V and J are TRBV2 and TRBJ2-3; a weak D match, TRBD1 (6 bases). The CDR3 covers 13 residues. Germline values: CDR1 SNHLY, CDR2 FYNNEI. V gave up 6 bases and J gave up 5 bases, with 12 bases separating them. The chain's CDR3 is CASSNGQRDTQYF. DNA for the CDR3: TGTGCCAGCAGCAACGGACAGCGAGATACGCAGTATTTT.

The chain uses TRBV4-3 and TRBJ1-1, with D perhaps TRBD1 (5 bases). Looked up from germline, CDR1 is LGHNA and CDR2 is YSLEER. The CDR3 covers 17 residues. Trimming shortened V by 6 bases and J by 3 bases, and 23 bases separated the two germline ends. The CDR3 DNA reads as TGCGCCAGCAGTCCTTACTCTGGGGGGTCGGCCGACACTGAAGCTTTCTTT. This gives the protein CASSPYSGGSADTEAFF.

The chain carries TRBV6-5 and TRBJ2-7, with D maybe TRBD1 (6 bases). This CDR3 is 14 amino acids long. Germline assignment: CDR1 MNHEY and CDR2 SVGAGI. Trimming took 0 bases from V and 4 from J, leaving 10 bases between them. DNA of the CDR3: TGTGCCAGCAGTTACTCGAACAGGGTTTACGAGCAGTACTTC. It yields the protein CASSYSNRVYEQYF.

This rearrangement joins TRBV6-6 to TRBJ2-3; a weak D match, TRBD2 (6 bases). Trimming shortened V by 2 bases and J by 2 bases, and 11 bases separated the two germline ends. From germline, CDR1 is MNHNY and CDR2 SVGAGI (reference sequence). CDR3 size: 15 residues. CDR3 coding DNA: TGTGCCAGCAGTTACGCGGGGCAATTCACAGATACGCAGTATTTT. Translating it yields CASSYAGQFTDTQYF.

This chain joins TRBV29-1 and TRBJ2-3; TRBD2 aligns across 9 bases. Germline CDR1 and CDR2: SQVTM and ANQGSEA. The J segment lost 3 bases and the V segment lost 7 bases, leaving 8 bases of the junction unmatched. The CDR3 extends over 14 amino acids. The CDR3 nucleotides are TGCAGCGCCCGGGAAGGACTAGCGACAGATACGCAGTATTTT. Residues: CSAREGLATDTQYF.

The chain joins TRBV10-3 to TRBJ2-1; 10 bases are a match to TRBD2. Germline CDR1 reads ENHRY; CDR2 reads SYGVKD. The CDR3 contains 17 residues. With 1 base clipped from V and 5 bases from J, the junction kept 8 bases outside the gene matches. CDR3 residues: CAISEFSGTSVDNEQFF. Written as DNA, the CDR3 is TGTGCCATCAGTGAGTTTTCCGGGACTAGCGTCGACAATGAGCAGTTCTTC.

In nucleotides, the CDR3 is TGTGCCAGCAGCTCCCTGAGCGGGGGGTACAATGAGCAGTTCTTC. This sequence encodes CASSSLSGGYNEQFF. The chain joins TRBV11-2 to TRBJ2-1, with 9 bases matching TRBD2. The germline V gene has CDR1 SGHAT and CDR2 FQNNGV. The CDR3 runs 15 residues. Germline trimming cut 4 bases from V and 4 bases from J; bases unmatched to any gene: 5. The variable domain in full, completed from reference TRBV11-2 and TRBJ2-1, reads EAGVAQSPRYKIIEKRQSVAFWCNPISGHATLYWYQQILGQGPKLLIQFQNNGVVDDSQLPKDRFSAERLKGVDSTLKIQPAKLEDSAVYLCASSSLSGGYNEQFFGPGTRLTVL.

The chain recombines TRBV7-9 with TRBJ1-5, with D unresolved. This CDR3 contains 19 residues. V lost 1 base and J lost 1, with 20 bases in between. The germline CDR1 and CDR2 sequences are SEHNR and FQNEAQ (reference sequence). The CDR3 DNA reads TGTGCCAGCAGCTTAGTTCATGGCTCGGGGATTGCGAGCAATCAGCCCCAGCATTTT. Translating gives CASSLVHGSGIASNQPQHF.

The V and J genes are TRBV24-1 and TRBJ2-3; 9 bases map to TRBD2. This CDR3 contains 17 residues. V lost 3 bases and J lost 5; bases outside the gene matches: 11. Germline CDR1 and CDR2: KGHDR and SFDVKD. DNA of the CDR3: TGTGCCACCAGTGATCCCTTGCTGCGGGGGGGCATAGATACGCAGTATTTT. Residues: CATSDPLLRGGIDTQYF.

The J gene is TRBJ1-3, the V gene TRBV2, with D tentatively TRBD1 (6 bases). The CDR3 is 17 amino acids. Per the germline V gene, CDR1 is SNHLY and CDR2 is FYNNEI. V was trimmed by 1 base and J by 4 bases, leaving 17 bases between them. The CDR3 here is CASSEVVGHNLGNTIYF. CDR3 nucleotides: TGTGCCAGCAGTGAAGTGGTGGGACACAACTTAGGAAACACCATATATTTT.

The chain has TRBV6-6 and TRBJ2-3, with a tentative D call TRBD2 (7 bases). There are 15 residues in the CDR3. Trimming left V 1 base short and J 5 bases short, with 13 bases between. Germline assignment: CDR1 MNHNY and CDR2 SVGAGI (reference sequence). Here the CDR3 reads CASSYLGGAEDTQYF. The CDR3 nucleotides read TGTGCCAGCAGTTACTTGGGGGGGGCAGAAGATACGCAGTATTTT.

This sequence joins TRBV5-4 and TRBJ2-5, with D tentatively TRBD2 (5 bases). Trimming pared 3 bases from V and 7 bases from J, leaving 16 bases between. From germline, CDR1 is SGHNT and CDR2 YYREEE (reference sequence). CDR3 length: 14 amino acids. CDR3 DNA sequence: TGTGCCAGCAGCTCCGTAGGAGGAGAAGGGACCCAGTACTTC. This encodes CASSSVGGEGTQYF.

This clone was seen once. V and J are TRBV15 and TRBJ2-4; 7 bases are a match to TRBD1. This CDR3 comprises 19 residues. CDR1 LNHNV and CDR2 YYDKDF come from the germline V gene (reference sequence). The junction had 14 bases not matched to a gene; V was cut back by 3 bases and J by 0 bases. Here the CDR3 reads CATSSAPGQLTVAKNIQYF. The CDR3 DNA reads TGTGCCACCAGCAGTGCACCGGGACAGCTGACGGTAGCCAAAAACATTCAGTACTTC. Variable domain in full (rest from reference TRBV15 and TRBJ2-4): DAMVIQNPRYQVTQFGKPVTLSCSQTLNHNVMYWYQQKSSQAPKLLFHYYDKDFNNEADTPDNFQSRRPNTSFCFLDIRSPGLGDTAMYLCATSSAPGQLTVAKNIQYFGAGTRLSVL.

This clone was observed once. CDR3 in DNA: TGTGCCAGCAGTGAAATCCAGGGGGCCCCCTACGAGCAGTACTTC. This codes for CASSEIQGAPYEQYF. The chain uses TRBV6-1 and TRBJ2-7, with 8 bases identical to TRBD1. V dropped 2 bases and J dropped 2; count of bases not matched to a gene: 5. The CDR3 loop spans 15 amino acids. Germline V gives CDR1 MNHNS, CDR2 SASEGT.

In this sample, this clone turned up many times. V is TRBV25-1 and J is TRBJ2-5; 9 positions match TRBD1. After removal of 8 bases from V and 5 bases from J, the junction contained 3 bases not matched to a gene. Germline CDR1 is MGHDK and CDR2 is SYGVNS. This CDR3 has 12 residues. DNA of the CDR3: TGTGCCAGCGATGACAGGGGGGAGACCCAGTACTTC. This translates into CASDDRGETQYF.

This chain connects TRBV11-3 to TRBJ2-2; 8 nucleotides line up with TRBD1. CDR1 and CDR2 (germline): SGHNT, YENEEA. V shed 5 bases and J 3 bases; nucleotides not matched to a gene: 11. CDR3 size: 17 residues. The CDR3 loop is CASSRTGGASYTGELFF. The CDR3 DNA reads TGTGCCAGCAGCCGTACAGGGGGAGCCTCCTACACCGGGGAGCTGTTTTTT.

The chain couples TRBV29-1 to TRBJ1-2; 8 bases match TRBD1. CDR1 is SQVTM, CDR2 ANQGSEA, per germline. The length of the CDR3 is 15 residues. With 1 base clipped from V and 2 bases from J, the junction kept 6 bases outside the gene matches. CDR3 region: CSVEGGRGQNYGYTF. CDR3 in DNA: TGCAGCGTTGAAGGCGGCAGGGGGCAAAACTATGGCTACACCTTC.

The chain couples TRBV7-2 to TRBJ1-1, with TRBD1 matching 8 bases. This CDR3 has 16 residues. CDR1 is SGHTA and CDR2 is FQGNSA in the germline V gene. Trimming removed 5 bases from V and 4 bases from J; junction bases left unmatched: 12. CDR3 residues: CASSHRTGKASTEAFF. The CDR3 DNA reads TGTGCCAGCAGCCACCGGACAGGGAAGGCCAGCACTGAAGCTTTCTTT.

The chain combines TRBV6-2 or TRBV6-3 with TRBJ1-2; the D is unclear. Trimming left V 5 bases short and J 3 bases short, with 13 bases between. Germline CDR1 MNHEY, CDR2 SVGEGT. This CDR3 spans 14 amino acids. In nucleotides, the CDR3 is TGTGCCAGCAGTCGTCCGGGGTCGCACTATGGCTACACCTTC. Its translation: CASSRPGSHYGYTF.

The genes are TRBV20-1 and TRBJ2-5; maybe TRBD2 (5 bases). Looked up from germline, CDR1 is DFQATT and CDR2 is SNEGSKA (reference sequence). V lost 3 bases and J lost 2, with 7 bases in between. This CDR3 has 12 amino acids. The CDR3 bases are TGCAGTGCTAGTAGGGAGCAAGAGACCCAGTACTTC. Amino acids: CSASREQETQYF.

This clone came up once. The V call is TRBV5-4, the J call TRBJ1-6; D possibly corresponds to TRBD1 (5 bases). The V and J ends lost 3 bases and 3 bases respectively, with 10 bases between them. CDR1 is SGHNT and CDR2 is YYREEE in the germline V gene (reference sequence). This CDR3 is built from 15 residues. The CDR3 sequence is CASSWGVDYNSPLHF. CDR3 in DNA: TGTGCCAGCAGCTGGGGGGTGGACTATAATTCACCCCTCCACTTT. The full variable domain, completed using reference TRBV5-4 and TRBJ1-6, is ETGVTQSPTHLIKTRGQQVTLRCSSQSGHNTVSWYQQALGQGPQFIFQYYREEENGRGNFPPRFSGLQFPNYSSELNVNALELDDSALYLCASSWGVDYNSPLHFGNGTRLTVT.

Here the CDR3 reads CASSPGQLNTEAFF. CDR3 sequence (DNA): TGTGCCAGCTCACCGGGACAGCTAAACACTGAAGCTTTCTTT. J is TRBJ1-1 and V is TRBV18; 7 nucleotides match TRBD1. The CDR3 spans 14 residues. The V and J ends lost 3 bases and 2 bases, in that order; junction bases with no gene match: 3. The germline V gene has CDR1 KGHSH and CDR2 LQKENI. Variable domain in full (rest from reference TRBV18 and TRBJ1-1): NAGVMQNPRHLVRRRGQEARLRCSPMKGHSHVYWYRQLPEEGLKFMVYLQKENIIDESGMPKERFSAEFPKEGPSILRIQQVVRGDSAAYFCASSPGQLNTEAFFGQGTRLTVV.

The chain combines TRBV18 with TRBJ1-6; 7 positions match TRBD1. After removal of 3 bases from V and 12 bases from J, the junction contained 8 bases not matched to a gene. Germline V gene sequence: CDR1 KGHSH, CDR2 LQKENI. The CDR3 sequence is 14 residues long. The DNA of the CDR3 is TGTGCCAGCTCACCTGGGACAGCCCTTAAACCCCTCCACTTT. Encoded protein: CASSPGTALKPLHF.

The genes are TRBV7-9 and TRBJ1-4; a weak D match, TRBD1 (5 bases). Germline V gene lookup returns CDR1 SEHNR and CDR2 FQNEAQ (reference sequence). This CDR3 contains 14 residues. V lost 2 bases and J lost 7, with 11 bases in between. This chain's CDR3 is CASSLKGAGEKLFF. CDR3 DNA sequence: TGTGCCAGCAGCTTAAAAGGGGCTGGTGAAAAACTGTTTTTT.

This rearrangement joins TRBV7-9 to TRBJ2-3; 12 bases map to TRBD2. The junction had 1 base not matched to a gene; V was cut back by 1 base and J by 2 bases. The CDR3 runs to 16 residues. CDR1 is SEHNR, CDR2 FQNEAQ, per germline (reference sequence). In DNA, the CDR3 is TGTGCCAGCAGCTTAGGACTAGCGGGGGACACAGATACGCAGTATTTT. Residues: CASSLGLAGDTDTQYF.

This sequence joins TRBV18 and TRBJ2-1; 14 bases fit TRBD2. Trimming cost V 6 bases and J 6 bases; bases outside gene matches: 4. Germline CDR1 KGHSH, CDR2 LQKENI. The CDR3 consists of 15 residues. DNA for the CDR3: TGTGCCAGCTCGTCTGGGACTAGCGGGAGCAATGAGCAGTTCTTC. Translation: CASSSGTSGSNEQFF.

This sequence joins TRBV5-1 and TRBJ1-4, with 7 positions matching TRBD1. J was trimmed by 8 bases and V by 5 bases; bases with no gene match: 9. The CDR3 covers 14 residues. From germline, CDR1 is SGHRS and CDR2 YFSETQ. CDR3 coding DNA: TGCGCCAGCAGGAGAAGACAGGGCACAGAAAAACTGTTTTTT. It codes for CASRRRQGTEKLFF.

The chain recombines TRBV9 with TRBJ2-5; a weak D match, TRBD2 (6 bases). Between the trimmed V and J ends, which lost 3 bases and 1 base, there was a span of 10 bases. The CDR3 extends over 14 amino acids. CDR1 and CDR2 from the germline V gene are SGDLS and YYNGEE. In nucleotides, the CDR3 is TGTGCCAGCAGCGGCCACGGGAGCCAAGAGACCCAGTACTTC. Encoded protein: CASSGHGSQETQYF.

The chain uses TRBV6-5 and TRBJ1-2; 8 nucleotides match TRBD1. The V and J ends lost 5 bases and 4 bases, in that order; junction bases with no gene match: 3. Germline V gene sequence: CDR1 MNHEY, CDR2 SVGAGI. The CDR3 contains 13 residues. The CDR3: CASSRQGRYGYTF. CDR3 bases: TGTGCCAGCAGTCGACAGGGGCGCTATGGCTACACCTTC.

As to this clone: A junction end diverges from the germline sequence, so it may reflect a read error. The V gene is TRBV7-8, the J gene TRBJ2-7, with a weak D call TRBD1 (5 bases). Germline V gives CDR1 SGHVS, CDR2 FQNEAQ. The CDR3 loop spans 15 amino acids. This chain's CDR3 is CASSLDGRVTYGQYF. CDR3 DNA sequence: TGTGCCAGCAGCTTAGATGGCAGGGTCACATACGGGCAGTACTTC.